The 14 T cell receptor beta chains in this list originate from one sample, sequenced in a study of tumor and adjacent non-tumor tissue in lung cancer. No cell sorting was done before RNA was extracted from the tissue. A modified ARM-PCR protocol with three rounds of nested PCR amplified TCRbeta. TCRdb reanalysed the multiplex PCR reads using MiXCR and keeps one entry per CDR3 protein. Of 200,000 to 250,000 distinct CDR3 sequences listed, 70% to 75% are singletons. Sequenced material: lung tumor tissue. The origin of the receptors is a man between 60 and 75 years old with non-small cell lung cancer.

Details on this clonotype: The junction does not match germline at one end; this may be a read error. The V call is TRBV11-3, the J call TRBJ1-1; no definite D call. CDR1 is SGHNT and CDR2 is YENEEA in the germline V gene. The CDR3 loop spans 13 amino acids. The CDR3 DNA follows: TGTGCCAGCAGCTTAGATCAGAACACTGGAGCTTTCTTT. Protein product: CASSLDQNTGAFF.

As for this clonotype: Here the CDR3 omits its conserved ending phenylalanine or tryptophan, so a read error is the likely source. The V call is TRBV20-1, the J call TRBJ2-2; 7 bases are shared with TRBD2. The V gene end was trimmed by 2 bases and the J gene end by 6 bases; junction bases not matched to a gene: 9. CDR1 is DFQATT and CDR2 is SNEGSKA in the germline V gene (reference sequence). The CDR3 contains 15 residues. The CDR3 protein is CSARLAGGSAGELFL. The CDR3 region has the DNA TGCAGTGCTAGATTGGCTGGCGGGAGTGCCGGGGAGCTGTTTTTA.

The chain recombines TRBV10-2 with TRBJ2-7; 7 nucleotides align to TRBD2. Germline loops: CDR1 WSHSY, CDR2 SAAADI. The V gene end was trimmed by 4 bases and the J gene end by 6 bases; junction bases not matched to a gene: 6. The CDR3 totals 13 residues. CDR3 sequence: CASSAAGRTEQYF. For the CDR3, the DNA is TGCGCCAGCAGTGCAGCGGGAAGGACCGAGCAGTACTTC.

With regard to this clonotype: A read error may explain this, as a much larger clone is one base away. The rearrangement uses TRBV10-1 and TRBJ2-3; no clear D gene. The CDR3 consists of 15 residues. Germline assignment: CDR1 WNHNN and CDR2 SYGVQD (reference sequence). The CDR3 bases are TGCGTCAGCAGTGTGGGTCCCATCCCCACAGATACGCAGTATTTT. It is translated as CVSSVGPIPTDTQYF.

As regards this clonotype: This clone may be a read error of a much larger clone one base away. The genes are TRBV29-1 and TRBJ1-1; TRBD1 agrees at 8 bases. Germline-derived CDR1 and CDR2 are SQVTM and ANQGSEA. CDR3 size: 12 residues. CDR3 residues: CSAYSGGTGAFF. The DNA for the CDR3 is TGCAGCGCCTATTCAGGGGGCACTGGAGCTTTCTTT.

As regards this clonotype: One end of the junction fails to match germline, which may point to a read error. The chain joins TRBV6-5 to TRBJ2-5, with TRBD2 as a possible D gene (5 bases). The CDR3 extends over 13 amino acids. CDR1 is MNHEY and CDR2 is SVGAGI in the germline V gene. The DNA for the CDR3 is TGTGCCATCAGTTACTCGATGAGGGAGACCCGGTACTTC. It codes for CAISYSMRETRYF.

The chain links TRBV10-3 to TRBJ2-7; 7 positions agree with TRBD2. The V segment lost 4 bases and the J segment 0 bases; nucleotides outside the gene matches: 3. Germline CDR1 ENHRY, CDR2 SYGVKD. This CDR3 region has 14 residues. The CDR3 DNA reads as TGTGCCATCAGTGCGGTAGCGGGCTCCTACGAGCAGTACTTC. This gives the protein CAISAVAGSYEQYF.

This clonotype was detected ten times or more. V gene TRBV20-1 combines with J gene TRBJ1-1, with 9 nucleotides matching TRBD1. Trimming at V came to 6 bases and at J to 6 bases, leaving 5 bases not matched to a gene. This CDR3 is 12 amino acids long. Germline V gives CDR1 DFQATT, CDR2 SNEGSKA (reference sequence). The CDR3 protein is CSATGGNAEAFF. The CDR3, as DNA: TGCAGTGCCACAGGGGGCAATGCTGAAGCTTTCTTT.

Concerning this clonotype itself: At one boundary the junction diverges from the germline segment, which might be a read error. V usage is TRBV5-4 and J usage is TRBJ2-3; D unclear. Germline V gene lookup returns CDR1 SGHNT and CDR2 YYREEE (reference sequence). The length of the CDR3 is 13 residues. CDR3 sequence: CAGSRRLFDTHYF. The CDR3 coding sequence is TGTGCCGGCAGCAGACGACTCTTCGATACGCACTATTTT.

Concerning this clonotype: One base away lies a much larger clone, so this may be a sequencing read error. V and J are TRBV5-5 and TRBJ2-1, with 9 bases matching TRBD2. Germline CDR1 and CDR2: SGHKS and YYEKEE (reference sequence). The CDR3 spans 16 residues. J lost 9 bases, V lost 4 bases, and 14 bases had no gene match. CDR3 DNA sequence: TGTGCCAGCAGCCCTGGGGGGAATAGCGGGAGCATTGAGCAGTTCTTC. It codes for CASSPGGNSGSIEQFF.

The genes are TRBV6-1 and TRBJ2-7, with TRBD1 matching 7 bases. The trim removed 2 bases at V and 5 bases at J, leaving 9 bases unmatched. The CDR3 runs 15 residues. Germline V lookup: CDR1 MNHNS, CDR2 SASEGT. In DNA, the CDR3 is TGTGCCAGCAGTGAAAAGCGGACAGGCCGGAACGAGCAGTACTTC. Its translation is CASSEKRTGRNEQYF.

The rearrangement uses TRBV11-2 and TRBJ2-7, with no clear D. Deletions cut 3 bases from V and 5 bases from J, with 14 bases between. The CDR3 consists of 14 residues. CDR1 and CDR2 (germline): SGHAT, FQNNGV. Written as DNA, the CDR3 is TGTGCCAGCAGCTTTGTCCCACTCGTGGACGAGCAGTACTTC. This translates into CASSFVPLVDEQYF.

This clonotype was counted many times. The chain combines TRBV20-1 with TRBJ2-7, with a weak D call TRBD1 (6 bases). CDR3 length: 16 amino acids. Germline V gives CDR1 DFQATT, CDR2 SNEGSKA (reference sequence). The germline V and J ends were trimmed by 1 base and 0 bases, with 16 bases remaining between them. CDR3 DNA: TGCAGTGCTAGAGCCGCCGCAAGGGGGTTCTCCTACGAGCAGTACTTC. It encodes CSARAAARGFSYEQYF.

Comments on this clonotype: A much larger clone differs by one base, so this may be a read error. The V call is TRBV20-1, the J call TRBJ2-7; D is ambiguous. The CDR3 extends over 12 amino acids. The V end was cut by 6 bases, the J end by 3 bases, with 12 bases between. Per germline, CDR1 DFQATT and CDR2 SNEGSKA (reference sequence). This CDR3 reads CSAPRPHYEQYF. The CDR3 DNA reads TGCAGTGCCCCTCGTCCTCACTACGAGCAGTACTTC.